This entry features one T cell receptor beta chain sequence. The sample belongs to a study of shared clonotypes between healthy human individuals. Germline values: CDR1 SEHNR, CDR2 FQNEAQ (reference sequence). This CDR3 contains 16 residues. After removal of 2 bases from V and 8 bases from J, the junction contained 10 bases not matched to a gene. Some clones are missing from TCRdb's copy, which holds only in-frame ones; the method was immunoSEQ multiplex PCR. The table lists 630,000 or so clones, roughly 98% of them singletons. CD45RO negativity and positive selection for CCR7 defined naive CD8 cells, a population that excluded terminally differentiated effector memory CD45RA+ cells.

V gene TRBV7-9 combines with J gene TRBJ2-4, with 9 bases fitting TRBD2. The sequencing input was naive CD8+ T cells sorted from blood. This receptor was obtained from a young man in good health. CDR3 bases: TGTGCCAGCAGCTTATTCGCTAGCGGGGAAGGGGACATTCAGTACTTC. It codes for CASSLFASGEGDIQYF.